Listed below are T cell receptor beta chains from one sample, sequenced in a study of CD8+CD57+ T cells in acquired aplastic anemia. TCRdb itself ran the reads through MiXCR, one entry per CDR3 protein. The table records roughly 200,000 distinct CDR3 sequences, around 60% of them present only once. The sample comprised sorted CD4+, CD8+, or CD8+CD57+ T cells (not recorded which) from PBMCs. These receptor sequences come from a human donor with aplastic anemia. CDR3s include the opening cysteine and the closing phenylalanine or tryptophan. The size field is filled for only some rows; it gives once, few, many or a size class.

j_call clone_size v_call cdr3_aa
TRBJ1-1 many TRBV2 CASSYKPGQGIEAFF
TRBJ2-2 once TRBV9 CASSRLQSWGNTGELFF
TRBJ2-2 . TRBV2 CASSEASGELFF
TRBJ1-2 . TRBV6-5 CASSYGGTNYGYTF
TRBJ2-5 . TRBV2 CEGLGSRDQETQYF
TRBJ2-1 . TRBV15 CATSFTTNEQFF
TRBJ1-5 . TRBV24-1 CATSDLSSWQPQHF
TRBJ2-7 . TRBV7-2 CASSPWTSGGYEQYF
TRBJ2-1 . TRBV20-1 CSATGNGLEQFF
TRBJ1-1 . TRBV20-1 CSARVPGQGASTEAFF
TRBJ1-5 . TRBV7-9 CASRDEGNQPQHF
TRBJ2-3 few TRBV20-1 CSANPTDTQYF
TRBJ2-7 few TRBV24-1 CATAQIAGGEQYF
TRBJ2-7 many TRBV7-6 CASSLDPEGKDEQYF
TRBJ1-1 . TRBV2 CASTIGGTMNTEAFF
TRBJ1-2 few TRBV27 CASTPTGTVSYGYTF
TRBJ1-5 . TRBV19 CASSIGWGRGRRQPQHF
TRBJ2-7 . TRBV7-6 CASSLRGAGYEQYF
TRBJ1-1 once TRBV12-3/TRBV12-4 CASSTRHNTEAFF
TRBJ2-1 . TRBV5-1 CASSRVTGDNEQFF
TRBJ2-7 once TRBV7-6 CASSPLGQGYEQYF
TRBJ2-5 . TRBV7-8 CASSLSGEVTQYF
TRBJ1-6 . TRBV12-3/TRBV12-4 CASSLAGSNSPLHF
TRBJ2-7 . TRBV7-8 CASRLSGGRSYEQYF
TRBJ2-2 once TRBV7-2 CASSLGAGIGSNTGELFF
TRBJ1-1 . TRBV2 CASSVSSNTEAFF